This is a list of T cell receptor beta chains from one sample in a study of shared clonotypes between healthy human individuals. TCRdb keeps only in-frame clones here, not all; method: immunoSEQ multiplex PCR. The sample gives approximately 82,000 clones, 62% of which show up once; around 50% is in the top ten. The sequencing sample was made of memory CD8+ T cells sorted from blood. The receptors shown here come from a man aged 25-40 years in good health. The CDR3 runs from the conserved cysteine through the conserved F or W. The order of the fields is J gene, V gene, clone size, CDR3 length, D gene, CDR3 DNA, CDR3 protein. A D gene is named only where the DNA matches it firmly. Part of the rows lack a size; the others show once, few, many or a class for expanded clones.

>TRBJ2-5|TRBV6-5|.|16|TRBD2
TGTGCCAGCAGTTACGCGACTAGCGGAGCTCAAGAGACCCAGTACTTC
CASSYATSGAQETQYF
>TRBJ2-7|TRBV5-4|.|15|.
TGTGCCAGCAGCCTAGGCGGGGACGACTCCTACGAGCAGTACTTC
CASSLGGDDSYEQYF
>TRBJ2-3|TRBV25-1|.|13|TRBD1
TGTGCCAGCAGTGAATATCGGACAGGGACGCAGTATTTT
CASSEYRTGTQYF
>TRBJ1-5|TRBV4-1|.|14|TRBD1
TGCGCCAGCAGTTCAGGGGGAAGCAATCAGCCCCAGCATTTT
CASSSGGSNQPQHF
>TRBJ1-5|TRBV7-9|.|13|.
TGTGCCAGCAGCTTAATTCCAGGTCAGCCCCAGCATTTT
CASSLIPGQPQHF
>TRBJ2-3|TRBV15|.|16|TRBD2
TGTGCCACCAGCTTTTTAGGACTAGCGGGCTCAGATACGCAGTATTTT
CATSFLGLAGSDTQYF
>TRBJ2-1|TRBV7-3|few|13|.
TGTGCCAGCAGCTTAGATCCGGGGGATGAGCAGTTCTTC
CASSLDPGDEQFF
>TRBJ2-2|TRBV11-2|many|14|.
TGTGCCAGCAGCAGACGGGGGAACACCGGGGAGCTGTTTTTT
CASSRRGNTGELFF
>TRBJ1-1|TRBV7-9|.|17|TRBD1
TGTGCCAGCAGCACAGGAGAGCAGGGGGCCAGGAACACTGAAGCTTTCTTT
CASSTGEQGARNTEAFF
>TRBJ2-5|TRBV28|many|15|.
TGTGCCAGCAGACAAGCAGGTCTGGAGGCGGAGACCCAGTACTTC
CASRQAGLEAETQYF